This record covers a single T cell receptor (beta chain). Its specificity is not known. Repertoires were generated with immunoSEQ multiplex PCR, while TCRdb's copy carries only in-frame clones and drops some. Here the sample spans 75,000 to 95,000 clones, less than 80% being singletons. This CDR3 region has 14 residues. V dropped 3 bases and J dropped 6; count of bases not matched to a gene: 4. The V gene's germline CDR1 is SGHTA and CDR2 FQGNSA. These data originate in a study of radiotherapy plus CTLA-4 blockade in lung cancer. Across the whole study: Overall, 18% of patients showed an objective response, while 31% attained disease control.

Study conclusions and caveats: Early blood T cell clone changes and increased post-radiation serum interferon-beta were reportedly the strongest response predictors. In blood, tumor-derived TCR clones expanded after radiotherapy plus ipilimumab.

Focal radiation with ipilimumab CTLA-4 blockade was given to patients with chemo-refractory metastatic non-small-cell lung cancer. The sample in question was peripheral blood, obtained from a patient treated with radiotherapy plus ipilimumab. The receptor was derived from a human donor with non-small cell lung cancer that progressed on radiotherapy plus ipilimumab. The V gene is TRBV7-2, the J gene TRBJ2-3; TRBD1 matches at 9 bases. CDR3 coding DNA: TGTGCCAGCAGCTTGGACAGGGGTTTGGATACGCAGTATTTT. This codes for CASSLDRGLDTQYF.